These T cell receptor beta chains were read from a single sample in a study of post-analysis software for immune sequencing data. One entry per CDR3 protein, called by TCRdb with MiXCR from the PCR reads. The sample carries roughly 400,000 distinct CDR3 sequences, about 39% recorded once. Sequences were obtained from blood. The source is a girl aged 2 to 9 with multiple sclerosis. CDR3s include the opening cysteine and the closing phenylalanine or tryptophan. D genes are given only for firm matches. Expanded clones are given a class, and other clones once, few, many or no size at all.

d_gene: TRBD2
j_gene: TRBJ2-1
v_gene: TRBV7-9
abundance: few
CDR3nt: TGTGCCAGCAGGGGACTAGCGTTCTACAATGAGCAGTTCTTC
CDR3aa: CASRGLAFYNEQFF

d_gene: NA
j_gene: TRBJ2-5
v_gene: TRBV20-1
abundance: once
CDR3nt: TGCAGTGCTAGAGATGACCAGCCCCAAGAGACCCAGTACTTC
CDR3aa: CSARDDQPQETQYF

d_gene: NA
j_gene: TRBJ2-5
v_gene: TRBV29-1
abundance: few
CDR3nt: TGCAGCGTCCCGCCCGGTAGGGGCAACCAAGAGACCCAGTACTTC
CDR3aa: CSVPPGRGNQETQYF

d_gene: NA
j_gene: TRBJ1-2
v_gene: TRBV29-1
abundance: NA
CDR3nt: TGCAGCGTGCCAAACAGGGAAGACTATGGCTACACCTTC
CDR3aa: CSVPNREDYGYTF

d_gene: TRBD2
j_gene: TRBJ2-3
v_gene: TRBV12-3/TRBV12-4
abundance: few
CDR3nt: TGTGCCAGCAGTCTTACCCGACTAGCGGGAGAACACACAGATACGCAGTATTTT
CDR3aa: CASSLTRLAGEHTDTQYF

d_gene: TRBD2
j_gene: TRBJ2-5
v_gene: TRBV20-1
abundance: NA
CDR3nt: TGCAGACAGACTAGCGGGACGGGAAGGACCCAGTACTTC
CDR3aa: CRQTSGTGRTQYF

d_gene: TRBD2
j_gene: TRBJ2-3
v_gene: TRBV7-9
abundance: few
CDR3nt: TGTGCCAGCAGCGCGGGGGGAAGGGGCACAGATACGCAGTATTTT
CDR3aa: CASSAGGRGTDTQYF

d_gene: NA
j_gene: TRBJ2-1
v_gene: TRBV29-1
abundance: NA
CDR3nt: TGCAGCGCCGAACTGCCCAGGGTCGAGGCAATACCTTTCCACAATGAGCAGTTCTTC
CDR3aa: CSAELPRVEAIPFHNEQFF

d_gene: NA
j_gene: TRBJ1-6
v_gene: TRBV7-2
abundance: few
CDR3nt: TGTGCCAGCAGCTTTTATGATGGCGGACTCCACTTT
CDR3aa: CASSFYDGGLHF

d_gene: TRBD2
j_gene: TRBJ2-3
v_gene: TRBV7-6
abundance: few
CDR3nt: TGTGCCAGCAGCTTAGTATCTAGCGGGATTGTTAGAGATACGCAGTATTTT
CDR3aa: CASSLVSSGIVRDTQYF

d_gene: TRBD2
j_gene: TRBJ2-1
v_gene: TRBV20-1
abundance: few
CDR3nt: TGCAGTGCTAGATATAGCGGGAGGAACAATGAGCAGTTCTTC
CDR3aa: CSARYSGRNNEQFF

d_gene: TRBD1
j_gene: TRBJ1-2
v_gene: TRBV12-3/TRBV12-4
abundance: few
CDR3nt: TGTGCCAGCAGTTTGCTACCGGGACAGGGGGACTATGGCTACACCTTC
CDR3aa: CASSLLPGQGDYGYTF

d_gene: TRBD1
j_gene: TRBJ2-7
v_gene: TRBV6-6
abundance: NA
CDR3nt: TGTGCCAGCAGTCCTATTCCGGGACAGGAAACCTACGAGCAGTACTTC
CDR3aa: CASSPIPGQETYEQYF

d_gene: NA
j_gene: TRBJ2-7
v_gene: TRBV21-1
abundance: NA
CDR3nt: TGTGCCAGCAGCAAAGCAACGGGAGTTTACGAGCAGTACTTC
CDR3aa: CASSKATGVYEQYF

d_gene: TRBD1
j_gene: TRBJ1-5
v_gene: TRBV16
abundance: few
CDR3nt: TGTGCCAGCAGTCAAGGGACAGGGGATAATCAGCCCCAGCATTTT
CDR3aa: CASSQGTGDNQPQHF

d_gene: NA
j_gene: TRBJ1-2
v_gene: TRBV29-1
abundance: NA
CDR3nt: TGCAGCGGTATGCTCAGGGAGAGTGGGAAGGGGTCCTATGGCTACACCTTC
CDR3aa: CSGMLRESGKGSYGYTF

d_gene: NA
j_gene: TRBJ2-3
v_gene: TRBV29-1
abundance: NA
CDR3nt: TGCAGCGTTGAAGATCAAGGGACAGATACGCAGTATTTT
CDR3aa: CSVEDQGTDTQYF

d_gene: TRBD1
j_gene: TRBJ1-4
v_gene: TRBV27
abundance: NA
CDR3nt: TGTGCCAGCAGTTTAACCCCCCTCGGGGACAGGGATAATGAAAAACTGTTTTTT
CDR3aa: CASSLTPLGDRDNEKLFF

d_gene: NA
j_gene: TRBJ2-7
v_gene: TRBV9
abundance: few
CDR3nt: TGTGCCAGCAGCGCAACTAGGACGGGGAGCATCTACGAGCAGTACTTC
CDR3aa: CASSATRTGSIYEQYF

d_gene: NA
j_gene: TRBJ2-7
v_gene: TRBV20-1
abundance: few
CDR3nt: TGCAGTGCCGCCACACGGGGTGCAGATTACGAGCAGTACTTC
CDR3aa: CSAATRGADYEQYF

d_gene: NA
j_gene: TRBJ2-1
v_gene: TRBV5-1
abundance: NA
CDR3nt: TGCGCCAGCAGCCTGGGACCCTCCGACCTGACATATGGAAAGTTCTTC
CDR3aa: CASSLGPSDLTYGKFF

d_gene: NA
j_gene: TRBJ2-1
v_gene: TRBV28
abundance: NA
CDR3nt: TGTGCCAGCAGTTTGTATGTGTCTCAATACGAGCAGTTCTTC
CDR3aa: CASSLYVSQYEQFF